The 4 T cell receptor beta chains below all came from one sample that was sequenced in a study of Graves' ophthalmopathy and Graves' hyperthyroidism. Investigators amplified TCR beta CDR3 regions from RNA transcripts. The authors performed first-round RT-PCR with HTBI primers and then a second-round multiplex PCR. TCRdb reprocessed the multiplex PCR reads via MiXCR and lists one record per CDR3 protein. The table lists some 160,000 distinct CDR3 sequences, roughly 36% of them singletons. What was sequenced was peripheral blood. Receptors were obtained from a man aged 30 to 45 with Graves' ophthalmopathy.

This clonotype was picked up many times. The chain carries TRBV12-3 or TRBV12-4 and TRBJ1-6; no definite D call. The germline V and J ends were trimmed by 1 base and 13 bases, with 17 bases remaining between them. This CDR3 is built from 15 residues. In nucleotides, the CDR3 is TGTGCCAGCAGTTTAGGTGGACGGAGAGTCCAGCCCCTCCACTTT. The encoded protein is CASSLGGRRVQPLHF.

The chain recombines TRBV7-8 with TRBJ2-7; D remains unclear. Trimming stripped 5 bases from V and 8 bases from J, with 19 bases between. Germline CDR1 reads SGHVS; CDR2 reads FQNEAQ. The CDR3 length is 14 residues. For the CDR3, the DNA is TGTGCCAGCAGCCACTCTTCCGGAATCATCAAGCAGTACTTC. Translation: CASSHSSGIIKQYF.

V and J are TRBV12-3 or TRBV12-4 and TRBJ1-1, with D possibly being TRBD1 (5 bases). Trimming shortened V by 6 bases and J by 1 base, and 12 bases separated the two germline ends. This CDR3 spans 14 amino acids. CDR3 residues: CASSPRATNTEAFF. CDR3 nucleotide sequence: TGTGCCAGCAGCCCCAGGGCAACGAACACTGAAGCTTTCTTT.

This clonotype was observed at least ten times. The V call is TRBV15, the J call TRBJ2-6; D is unclear. The germline V and J ends were trimmed by 0 bases and 0 bases, with 6 bases remaining between them. Germline values: CDR1 LNHNV, CDR2 YYDKDF (reference sequence). The CDR3 runs 16 residues. The CDR3 protein is CATSRDTNSGANVLTF. The DNA for the CDR3 is TGTGCCACCAGCAGAGATACGAACTCTGGGGCCAACGTCCTGACTTTC.